This passage covers 18 T cell receptor beta chains from one sample sequenced in a study of OX40 agonist ivuxolimab in advanced cancers. Assay: immunoSEQ multiplex PCR; the TCRdb copy retains only in-frame clones and omits some. The repertoire consists of around 70,000 clones, with roughly 90% occurring once and the leading ten covering more than 7.5%. Sequences were derived from CD4+ or CD8+ T cells sorted from blood, sampled in a trial of the OX40 agonist ivuxolimab. The receptors stem from an adult with an advanced solid tumor such as melanoma, head and neck, liver or kidney cancer.

In this sample, this clone turned up a few times. The chain employs TRBV6-4 and TRBJ2-3; TRBD1 or TRBD2 may be the D gene (5 bases each). V gave up 3 bases and J gave up 3 bases, with 13 bases separating them. This CDR3 comprises 15 residues. Germline-derived CDR1 and CDR2 are MRHNA and SNTAGT. The CDR3, as DNA: TGTGCCAGCAGTGAGGGGACGCAGTCAACAGATACGCAGTATTTT. Translating gives CASSEGTQSTDTQYF.

The chain combines TRBV27 with TRBJ2-1; 9 bases agree with TRBD1. The germline V gene encodes CDR1 MNHEY and CDR2 SMNVEV (reference sequence). The CDR3 sequence is 14 residues long. V lost 5 bases, J lost 8 bases, and 7 bases stayed unmatched. CDR3 amino acids: CASSPQDRGHEQFF. CDR3 DNA sequence: TGTGCCAGCAGTCCCCAGGACAGGGGCCATGAGCAGTTCTTC.

This chain connects TRBV29-1 to TRBJ2-3; weak D call: TRBD1 (6 bases). Trimming pared 8 bases from V and 4 bases from J, leaving 10 bases between. Germline loops: CDR1 SQVTM, CDR2 ANQGSEA. The CDR3 contains 11 residues. Here the CDR3 reads CSPKGADTQYF. The CDR3 DNA is TGCAGCCCCAAGGGGGCAGATACGCAGTATTTT.

The gene calls are TRBV4-1 and TRBJ1-6; D not certain. There are 14 residues in the CDR3. V was cut by 1 base and J by 9 bases, with 10 bases left in between. From germline, CDR1 is MGHRA and CDR2 YSYEKL. DNA for the CDR3: TGCGCCAGCAGCCAAGTCATGCCGGTTTCACCCCTCCACTTT. Translating gives CASSQVMPVSPLHF.

This clone has a single count. The sample carries other DNA sequences with the same CDR3. The chain joins TRBV9 to TRBJ2-7, with TRBD1 identical over 9 bases. The V and J ends lost 4 bases and 3 bases, in that order; junction bases with no gene match: 2. The CDR3 has 13 amino acids. Looked up from germline, CDR1 is SGDLS and CDR2 is YYNGEE. The CDR3 loop is CASSPGQGYEQYF. In DNA, the CDR3 is TGTGCCAGCAGCCCGGGACAGGGCTACGAGCAGTACTTC.

The chain couples TRBV9 to TRBJ2-3; 13 bases align to TRBD2. The CDR3 covers 18 residues. Trimming took 4 bases from V and 7 from J; bases not matched to a gene: 15. In germline, CDR1 is SGDLS, CDR2 YYNGEE. The CDR3 here is CASSSSGTSGASFHTQYF. CDR3 bases: TGTGCCAGCAGCTCATCCGGGACTAGCGGGGCCTCCTTCCATACGCAGTATTTT.

V and J are TRBV7-9 and TRBJ2-5; 9 positions match TRBD1. After removal of 5 bases from V and 4 bases from J, the junction contained 5 bases not matched to a gene. This CDR3 comprises 14 residues. Germline CDR1 and CDR2: SEHNR and FQNEAQ (reference sequence). The CDR3 is CASSEYRGPETQYF. The CDR3 DNA is TGTGCCAGCAGCGAATACAGGGGGCCAGAGACCCAGTACTTC. The full variable domain, in which reference TRBV7-9 and TRBJ2-5 provide the parts outside the CDR3, is DTGVSQNPRHKITKRGQNVTFRCDPISEHNRLYWYRQTLGQGPEFLTYFQNEAQLEKSRLLSDRFSAERPKGSFSTLEIQRTEQGDSAMYLCASSEYRGPETQYFGPGTRLLVL.

Only a few counts were recorded for this clone. The V call is TRBV7-8, the J call TRBJ2-3, with 8 bases that match TRBD2. The CDR3 loop spans 16 amino acids. V was clipped by 2 bases and J by 5 bases; unmatched bases: 9. Germline V gene data show CDR1 as SGHVS and CDR2 as FQNEAQ. The CDR3 loop reads CASSLQRGLARDTQYF. CDR3 bases: TGTGCCAGCAGCTTACAGCGAGGACTAGCCAGAGATACGCAGTATTTT.

This sequence joins TRBV7-2 and TRBJ1-5; TRBD1 matches 9 bases. The CDR3 loop spans 15 amino acids. V lost 1 base, J lost 6 bases, and 4 bases stayed unmatched. Germline lookup yields CDR1 SGHTA and CDR2 FQGNSA. CDR3 in DNA: TGTGCCAGCAGCTTAGGGAGGACAGGGGTTCAGCCCCAGCATTTT. Translated: CASSLGRTGVQPQHF.

The chain links TRBV15 to TRBJ1-3, with D possibly being TRBD1 (5 bases). CDR1 is LNHNV and CDR2 is YYDKDF in the germline V gene (reference sequence). V lost 2 bases and J lost 4, with 9 bases in between. The CDR3 extends over 14 amino acids. The chain's CDR3 is CATSRQGSGNTIYF. The CDR3 DNA follows: TGTGCCACCAGCAGACAGGGTTCAGGAAACACCATATATTTT.

A single count supports this clone. This chain uses TRBV6-5 with TRBJ2-7, with TRBD2 as a possible D gene (6 bases). V lost 6 bases, J lost 1 base, and 16 bases lay in between. The CDR3 is made up of 15 amino acids. Germline V gives CDR1 MNHEY, CDR2 SVGAGI. Here the CDR3 DNA reads TGTGCCAGCAGACGCCGGGACTCGCCTTCCTACGAGCAGTACTTC. Translation: CASRRRDSPSYEQYF.

The chain employs TRBV5-5 and TRBJ1-4; 9 bases are a match to TRBD1. The CDR3 contains 16 residues. The V gene's germline CDR1 is SGHKS and CDR2 YYEKEE (reference sequence). V lost 3 bases to trimming and J lost 6 bases; unmatched junction nucleotides: 9. CDR3 sequence reads: CASSSWDRDYDEKLFF. As DNA, the CDR3 is TGTGCCAGCAGCTCATGGGACAGGGACTACGATGAAAAACTGTTTTTT.

The genes are TRBV6-4 and TRBJ2-2; no clear D gene. The CDR3 is made up of 14 amino acids. V was trimmed by 1 base and J by 5 bases, leaving 8 bases between them. CDR1 is MRHNA, CDR2 SNTAGT, per germline. Written as DNA, the CDR3 is TGTGCCAGCAGTGACTTATATTCTACCGGGGAGCTGTTTTTT. Encoded protein: CASSDLYSTGELFF.

The CDR3 region has the DNA TGTGCCAGCAGCTTCAATGGACAGGGACTGCCCTACGAGCAGTACTTC. Translating gives CASSFNGQGLPYEQYF. The V call is TRBV11-2, the J call TRBJ2-7; 8 nucleotides align to TRBD1. CDR1 is SGHAT and CDR2 is FQNNGV in the germline V gene. The CDR3 sequence is 16 residues long. With 3 bases clipped from V and 2 bases from J, the junction kept 9 bases outside the gene matches. The variable domain in full, completed from reference TRBV11-2 and TRBJ2-7, reads EAGVAQSPRYKIIEKRQSVAFWCNPISGHATLYWYQQILGQGPKLLIQFQNNGVVDDSQLPKDRFSAERLKGVDSTLKIQPAKLEDSAVYLCASSFNGQGLPYEQYFGPGTRLTVT.

This rearrangement joins TRBV25-1 to TRBJ1-2; perhaps TRBD1 as D (6 bases). The CDR3 spans 13 residues. Germline values: CDR1 MGHDK, CDR2 SYGVNS. The V end was cut by 4 bases, the J end by 6 bases, with 12 bases between. CDR3 in amino acids: CASSVNPGDGYTF. CDR3 bases: TGTGCCAGCAGTGTGAACCCAGGGGATGGCTACACCTTC.

The genes are TRBV2 and TRBJ2-7; tentatively, D is TRBD1 (5 bases). Germline V gene lookup returns CDR1 SNHLY and CDR2 FYNNEI. The CDR3 is made up of 14 amino acids. V lost 6 bases, J lost 4 bases, and 16 bases lay in between. CDR3 nucleotide sequence: TGTGCCAGCAGACCTCAAGACAGAATTTACGAGCAGTACTTC. It translates to CASRPQDRIYEQYF.

The chain joins TRBV18 to TRBJ2-2, with a tentative D call TRBD2 (5 bases). V dropped 3 bases and J dropped 0 bases, with 11 bases sitting between them. Germline lookup yields CDR1 KGHSH and CDR2 LQKENI. The CDR3 runs 16 residues. CDR3 protein: CASSPLEAANTGELFF. The DNA of the CDR3 is TGTGCCAGCTCACCCCTGGAGGCCGCGAACACCGGGGAGCTGTTTTTT.

This clone has only a few counts. The gene calls are TRBV5-1 and TRBJ2-1, with 13 positions matching TRBD2. J lost 3 bases, V lost 8 bases, and 5 bases had no gene match. Germline V lookup: CDR1 SGHRS, CDR2 YFSETQ. The CDR3 spans 15 residues. This chain's CDR3 is CASTSGGADYNEQFF. The CDR3, as DNA: TGCGCCAGTACTAGCGGGGGGGCGGACTACAATGAGCAGTTCTTC. The full variable domain, rest sourced from reference TRBV5-1 and TRBJ2-1, is KAGVTQTPRYLIKTRGQQVTLSCSPISGHRSVSWYQQTPGQGLQFLFEYFSETQRNKGNFPGRFSGRQFSNSRSEMNVSTLELGDSALYLCASTSGGADYNEQFFGPGTRLTVL.